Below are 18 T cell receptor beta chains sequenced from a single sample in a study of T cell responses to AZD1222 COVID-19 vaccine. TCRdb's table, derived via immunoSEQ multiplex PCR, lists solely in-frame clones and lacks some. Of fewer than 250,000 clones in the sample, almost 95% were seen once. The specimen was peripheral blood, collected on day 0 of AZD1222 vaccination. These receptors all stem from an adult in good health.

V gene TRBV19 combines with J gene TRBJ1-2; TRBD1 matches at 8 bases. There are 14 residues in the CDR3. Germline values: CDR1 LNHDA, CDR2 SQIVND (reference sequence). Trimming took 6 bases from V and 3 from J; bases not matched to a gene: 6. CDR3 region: CASSPDRGDYGYTF. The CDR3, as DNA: TGTGCCAGTAGCCCCGACAGGGGAGACTATGGCTACACCTTC.

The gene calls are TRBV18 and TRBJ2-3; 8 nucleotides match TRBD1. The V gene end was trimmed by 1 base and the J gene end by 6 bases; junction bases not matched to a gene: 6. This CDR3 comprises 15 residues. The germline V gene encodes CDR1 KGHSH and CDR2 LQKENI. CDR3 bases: TGTGCCAGCTCACCACTGCAGGGGGCAGGGGATACGCAGTATTTT. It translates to CASSPLQGAGDTQYF.

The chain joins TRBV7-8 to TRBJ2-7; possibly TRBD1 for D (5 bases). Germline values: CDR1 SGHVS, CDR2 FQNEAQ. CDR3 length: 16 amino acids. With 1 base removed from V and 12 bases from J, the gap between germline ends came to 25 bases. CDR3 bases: TGTGCCAGCAGCTTAGTGAGAAACAGGCTACCTACGAGCAGGTACTTC. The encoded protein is CASSLVRNRLPTSRYF.

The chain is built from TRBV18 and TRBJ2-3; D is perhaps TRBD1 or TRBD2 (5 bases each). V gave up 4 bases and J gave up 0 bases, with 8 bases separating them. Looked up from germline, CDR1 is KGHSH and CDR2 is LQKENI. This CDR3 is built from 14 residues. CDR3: CASSRGPSTDTQYF. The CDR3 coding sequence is TGTGCCAGCTCACGGGGACCCAGCACAGATACGCAGTATTTT.

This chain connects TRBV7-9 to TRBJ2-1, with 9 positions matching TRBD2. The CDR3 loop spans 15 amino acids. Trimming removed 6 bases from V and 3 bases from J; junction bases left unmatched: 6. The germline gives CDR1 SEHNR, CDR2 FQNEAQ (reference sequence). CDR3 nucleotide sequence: TGTGCCAGCAGTGGGAGCGGGGGGATCTACAATGAGCAGTTCTTC. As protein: CASSGSGGIYNEQFF.

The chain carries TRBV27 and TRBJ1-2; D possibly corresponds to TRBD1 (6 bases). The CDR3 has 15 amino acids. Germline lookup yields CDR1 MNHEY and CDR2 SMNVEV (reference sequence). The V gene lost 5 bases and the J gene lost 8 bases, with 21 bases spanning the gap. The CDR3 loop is CASSAAGQKGGGYTF. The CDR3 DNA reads TGTGCCAGCAGTGCGGCCGGACAGAAGGGAGGCGGCTACACCTTC.

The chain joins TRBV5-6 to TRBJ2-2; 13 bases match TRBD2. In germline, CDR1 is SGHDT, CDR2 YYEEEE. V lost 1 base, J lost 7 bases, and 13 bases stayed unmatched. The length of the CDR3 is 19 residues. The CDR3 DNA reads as TGTGCCAGCAGCTTGTCCTTCACTAGCGGGGGGGCCCCGAGCGGGGAGCTGTTTTTT. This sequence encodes CASSLSFTSGGAPSGELFF.

This CDR3 is CASSFVGPYGYTF. CDR3 sequence (DNA): TGTGCCAGCAGTTTCGTCGGCCCCTATGGCTACACCTTC. This chain connects TRBV12-3 or TRBV12-4 to TRBJ1-2; no clear D gene. Trimming pared 3 bases from V and 4 bases from J, leaving 9 bases between. This CDR3 spans 13 amino acids.

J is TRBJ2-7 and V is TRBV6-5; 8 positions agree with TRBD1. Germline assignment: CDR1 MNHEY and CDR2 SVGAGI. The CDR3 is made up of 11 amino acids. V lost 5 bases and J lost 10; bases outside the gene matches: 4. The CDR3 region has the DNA TGTGCCAGCAGTCATGGACAGGGTCAGTACTTC. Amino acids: CASSHGQGQYF.

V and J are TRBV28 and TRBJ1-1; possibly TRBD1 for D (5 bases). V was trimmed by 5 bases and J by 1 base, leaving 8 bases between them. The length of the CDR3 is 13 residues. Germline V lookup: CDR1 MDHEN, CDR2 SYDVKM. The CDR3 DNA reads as TGTGCCAGCAGTGCCCAGGGGAACACTGAAGCTTTCTTT. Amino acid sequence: CASSAQGNTEAFF. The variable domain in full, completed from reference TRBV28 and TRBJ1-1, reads DVKVTQSSRYLVKRTGEKVFLECVQDMDHENMFWYRQDPGLGLRLIYFSYDVKMKEKGDIPEGYSVSREKKERFSLILESASTNQTSMYLCASSAQGNTEAFFGQGTRLTVV.

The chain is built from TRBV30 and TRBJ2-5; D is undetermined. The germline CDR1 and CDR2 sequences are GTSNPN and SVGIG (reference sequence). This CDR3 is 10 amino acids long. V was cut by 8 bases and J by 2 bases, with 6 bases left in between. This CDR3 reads CAEQQETQYF. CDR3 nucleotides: TGTGCCGAACAACAAGAGACCCAGTACTTC.

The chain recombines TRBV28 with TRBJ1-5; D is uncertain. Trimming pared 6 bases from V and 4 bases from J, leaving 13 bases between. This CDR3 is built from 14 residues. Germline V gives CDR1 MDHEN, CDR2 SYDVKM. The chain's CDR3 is CASSRHESNQPQHF. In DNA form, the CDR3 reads TGTGCCAGCAGCCGACATGAAAGTAATCAGCCCCAGCATTTT.

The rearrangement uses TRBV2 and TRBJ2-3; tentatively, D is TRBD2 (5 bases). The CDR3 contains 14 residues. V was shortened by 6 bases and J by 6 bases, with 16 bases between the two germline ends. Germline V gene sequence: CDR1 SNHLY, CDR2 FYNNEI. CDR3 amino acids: CASRGAQLWDTQYF. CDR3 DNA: TGTGCCAGCAGGGGAGCCCAGCTCTGGGATACGCAGTATTTT.

CDR3 DNA: TGTGCCAGCAGTGAATCAGTCGGCGGGGGGGCTGATACGCAGTATTTT. Protein: CASSESVGGGADTQYF. The V call is TRBV6-1, the J call TRBJ2-3; TRBD2 matches 9 bases. Trimming removed 2 bases from V and 6 bases from J; junction bases left unmatched: 9. Germline assignment: CDR1 MNHNS and CDR2 SASEGT. CDR3 length: 16 amino acids.

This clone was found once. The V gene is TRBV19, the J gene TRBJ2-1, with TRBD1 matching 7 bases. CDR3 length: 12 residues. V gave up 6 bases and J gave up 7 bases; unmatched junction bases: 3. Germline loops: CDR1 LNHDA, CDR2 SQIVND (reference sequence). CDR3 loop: CASRPQGNEQFF. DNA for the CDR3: TGTGCCAGTAGACCACAGGGGAATGAGCAGTTCTTC.

The CDR3 region is CASSVNQGVNQPQHF. In nucleotides, the CDR3 is TGTGCCAGCAGCGTTAATCAGGGGGTCAATCAGCCCCAGCATTTT. The genes are TRBV9 and TRBJ1-5; 7 nucleotides match TRBD1. In germline, CDR1 is SGDLS, CDR2 YYNGEE. This CDR3 has 15 residues. J was trimmed by 3 bases and V by 2 bases; bases with no gene match: 5.

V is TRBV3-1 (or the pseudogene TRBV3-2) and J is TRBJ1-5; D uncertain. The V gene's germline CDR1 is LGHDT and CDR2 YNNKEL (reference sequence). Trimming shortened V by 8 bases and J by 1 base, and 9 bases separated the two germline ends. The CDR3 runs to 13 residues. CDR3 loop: CASGFGSNQPQHF. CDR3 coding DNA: TGTGCCAGCGGGTTCGGGAGCAATCAGCCCCAGCATTTT.

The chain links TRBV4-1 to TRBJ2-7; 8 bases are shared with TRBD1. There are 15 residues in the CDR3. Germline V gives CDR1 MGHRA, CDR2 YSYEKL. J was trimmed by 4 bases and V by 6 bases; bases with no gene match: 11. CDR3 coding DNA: TGCGCCAGCAGAACCCTCTACAGGGGGGTGTACGAGCAGTACTTC. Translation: CASRTLYRGVYEQYF.